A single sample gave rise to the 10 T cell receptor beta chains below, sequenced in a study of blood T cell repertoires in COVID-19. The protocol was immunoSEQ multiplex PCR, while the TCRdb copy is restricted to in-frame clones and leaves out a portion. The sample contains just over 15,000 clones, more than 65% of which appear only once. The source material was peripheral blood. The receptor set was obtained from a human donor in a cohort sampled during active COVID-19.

CDR3 protein: CASSFRLAGYNEQFF. As DNA, the CDR3 is TGTGCCAGCAGCTTCCGACTAGCCGGATACAATGAGCAGTTCTTC. This chain joins TRBV7-2 and TRBJ2-1; TRBD2 matches at 7 bases. Germline lookup yields CDR1 SGHTA and CDR2 FQGNSA. Trimming took 3 bases from V and 4 from J; bases not matched to a gene: 6. The CDR3 has 15 residues.

The CDR3 loop reads CASSEARDWKVTTRTDTQYF. In nucleotides, the CDR3 is TGTGCCAGCAGTGAAGCACGGGACTGGAAGGTTACAACCCGCACAGATACGCAGTATTTT. The V call is TRBV2, the J call TRBJ2-3, with D perhaps matching TRBD2 (6 bases). V was cut by 0 bases and J by 1 base, with 23 bases left in between. Germline V gives CDR1 SNHLY, CDR2 FYNNEI. The CDR3 covers 20 residues.

The CDR3 DNA sequence: TGTGCCAGCATACGGACAGGGGTTAACATTCAGTACTTC. It encodes CASIRTGVNIQYF. V gene TRBV12-3 or TRBV12-4 combines with J gene TRBJ2-4, with 9 bases lining up with TRBD1. This CDR3 comprises 13 residues. V shed 7 bases and J 7 bases; nucleotides not matched to a gene: 5.

CDR3 DNA: TGTGCCAGCAGCGACCTCGATCGGACAGGGGCCTACAATGAGCAGTTCTTC. Its translation: CASSDLDRTGAYNEQFF. The chain recombines TRBV6-2 or TRBV6-3 with TRBJ2-1; 9 bases fit TRBD1. Unmatched junction bases numbered 11, after V lost 6 bases and J lost 2 bases. The germline gives CDR1 MNHEY, CDR2 SVGEGT. The CDR3 spans 17 residues.

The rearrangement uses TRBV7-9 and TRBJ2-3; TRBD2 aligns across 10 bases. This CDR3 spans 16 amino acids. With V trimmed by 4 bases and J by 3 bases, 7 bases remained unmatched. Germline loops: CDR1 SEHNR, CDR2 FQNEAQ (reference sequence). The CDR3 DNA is TGTGCCAGCAGCTGGAAAAGCGGGAGGGGTACAGATACGCAGTATTTT. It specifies CASSWKSGRGTDTQYF.

CDR3 DNA: TGTGCCAGCAGCTCGGAGGGACTAGCGGGAGAAGGCGGGGAGCTGTTTTTT. It specifies CASSSEGLAGEGGELFF. The V gene is TRBV7-9, the J gene TRBJ2-2; 14 nucleotides align to TRBD2. The V gene end was trimmed by 4 bases and the J gene end by 7 bases; junction bases not matched to a gene: 8. CDR1 and CDR2 (germline): SEHNR, FQNEAQ (reference sequence). The CDR3 extends over 17 amino acids.

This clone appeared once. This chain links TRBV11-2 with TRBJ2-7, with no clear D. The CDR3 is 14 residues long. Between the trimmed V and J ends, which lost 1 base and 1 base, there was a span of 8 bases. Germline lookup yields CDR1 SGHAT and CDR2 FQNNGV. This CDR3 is CASSLASVSYEQYF. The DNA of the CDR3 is TGTGCCAGCAGCTTAGCTTCCGTATCCTACGAGCAGTACTTC.

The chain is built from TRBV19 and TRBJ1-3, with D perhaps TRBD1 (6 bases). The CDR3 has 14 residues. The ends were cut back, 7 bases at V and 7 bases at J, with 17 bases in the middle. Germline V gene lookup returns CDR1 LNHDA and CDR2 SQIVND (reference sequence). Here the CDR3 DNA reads TGTGCCAGTACCGACCGGGGGGCAGAGAACACCATATATTTT. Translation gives CASTDRGAENTIYF.

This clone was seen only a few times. DNA for the CDR3: TGTGCCAGCAGCACAGACAGGGTGAATCAGCCCCAGCATTTT. Its translation is CASSTDRVNQPQHF. V is TRBV7-8 and J is TRBJ1-5; 7 bases match TRBD1. This CDR3 contains 14 residues. Germline CDR1 is SGHVS and CDR2 is FQNEAQ. Trimming cost V 5 bases and J 4 bases; bases outside gene matches: 5.

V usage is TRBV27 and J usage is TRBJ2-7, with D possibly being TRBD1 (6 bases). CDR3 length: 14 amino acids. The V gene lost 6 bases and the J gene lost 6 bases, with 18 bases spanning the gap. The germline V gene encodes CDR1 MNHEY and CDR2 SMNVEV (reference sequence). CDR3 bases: TGTGCCAGCAGCCCACAGGGCCCTACGGGCGAGCAGTACTTC. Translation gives CASSPQGPTGEQYF.